The source of this TCR beta chain is a study of blood T cell repertoires in COVID-19. Germline V lookup: CDR1 SQVTM, CDR2 ANQGSEA. This CDR3 has 14 residues. Trimming removed 3 bases from V and 2 bases from J, with 11 bases in between. Here immunoSEQ multiplex PCR was the method, and the copy in TCRdb shows in-frame clones only, minus some. This table holds over 200,000 clones, around four fifths found once. This receptor was taken from a woman aged 45-65 years with active or convalescent COVID-19. The sequenced sample was peripheral blood. The J gene is TRBJ1-3, the V gene TRBV29-1; perhaps TRBD1 as D (5 bases). CDR3: CSVEGTRAGNTIYF. The DNA for the CDR3 is TGCAGCGTTGAGGGGACTCGGGCTGGAAACACCATATATTTT.